Only a few counts were recorded for the clone carrying this TCR beta chain. The junction does not match germline at one end; this may be a read error. Some clones are missing from TCRdb's copy, which holds only in-frame ones; the method was immunoSEQ multiplex PCR. Seen here are some 43,000 clones, 55% to 80% observed once, and the top ten hold 9.5% to 15%. The data were taken from a study of cytotoxic CD8 clonotypes in ibrutinib-treated CLL. Study-level background: The sample average was 255,043 productive templates and 94,082 productive rearrangements.

CDR1 SSHAT and CDR2 FNYEAQ come from the germline V gene (reference sequence). This CDR3 contains 13 residues. The sample in question was PBMCs, obtained after 12 months of ibrutinib treatment. The chain uses TRBV7-7 and TRBJ1-5; a weak D match, TRBD1 (5 bases). This TCR derives from a human donor with chronic lymphocytic leukemia. The CDR3 bases are TGTGCTAGCAGCTCGGACATAAATGCGCCCCAGCATTTT. This gives the protein CASSSDINAPQHF.